A selection of T cell receptor beta chains follows, all from one sample in a study of identical twins. TCRdb used MiXCR to reprocess the 5' RACE reads, holding one entry per CDR3 protein. The data hold approximately 600,000 distinct CDR3 sequences, with 7.1% observed a single time. These same data were also listed under a study on yellow fever vaccine responses in identical twins.

The sequenced sample was PBMCs. Receptors were obtained from a woman under 30 in good health. Both conserved end residues are part of each CDR3. A D gene is named only where the DNA matches it firmly. Size is omitted from some rows. Given values are once, few, many or a class for expanded clones.

clone_size: NA; v_call: TRBV19; cdr3_length: 13; j_call: TRBJ2-1; d_call: NA; cdr3_aa: CASSSGLDISLFF; cdr3_nt: TGTGCCAGTAGTTCCGGGCTAGACATTTCTCTGTTCTTC
clone_size: few; v_call: TRBV6-1; cdr3_length: 15; j_call: TRBJ2-5; d_call: TRBD1; cdr3_aa: CASSPTGGDQETQYF; cdr3_nt: TGTGCCAGCAGTCCGACAGGGGGCGACCAAGAGACCCAGTACTTC
clone_size: few; v_call: TRBV2; cdr3_length: 14; j_call: TRBJ1-6; d_call: NA; cdr3_aa: CASSLGQVNSPLHF; cdr3_nt: TGTGCCAGCAGCCTTGGACAAGTCAATTCACCCCTCCACTTT
clone_size: few; v_call: TRBV3-1; cdr3_length: 16; j_call: TRBJ2-1; d_call: NA; cdr3_aa: CASSQVREYIYNEQFF; cdr3_nt: TGTGCCAGCAGCCAAGTCAGGGAATACATTTACAATGAGCAGTTCTTC
clone_size: many; v_call: TRBV5-4; cdr3_length: 14; j_call: TRBJ1-1; d_call: NA; cdr3_aa: CASSLASGLTEAFF; cdr3_nt: TGTGCCAGCAGCTTGGCCTCAGGGCTCACTGAAGCTTTCTTT
clone_size: many; v_call: TRBV20-1; cdr3_length: 14; j_call: TRBJ1-2; d_call: TRBD1; cdr3_aa: CSARPGTGNYGYTF; cdr3_nt: TGCAGTGCTCGCCCCGGGACAGGGAACTATGGCTACACCTTC
clone_size: many; v_call: TRBV12-3/TRBV12-4; cdr3_length: 15; j_call: TRBJ2-3; d_call: NA; cdr3_aa: CASSSDYPRTDTQYF; cdr3_nt: TGTGCCAGCAGTTCGGACTACCCTCGCACAGATACGCAGTATTTT
clone_size: many; v_call: TRBV7-9; cdr3_length: 16; j_call: TRBJ2-7; d_call: TRBD1; cdr3_aa: CASSLGIGQGLEEQYF; cdr3_nt: TGTGCCAGCAGCTTAGGAATCGGACAGGGTCTGGAGGAGCAGTACTTC
clone_size: few; v_call: TRBV12-3/TRBV12-4; cdr3_length: 15; j_call: TRBJ2-5; d_call: NA; cdr3_aa: CASCSWSGRQETQYF; cdr3_nt: TGTGCCAGCTGCTCTTGGTCGGGAAGACAAGAGACCCAGTACTTC
clone_size: NA; v_call: TRBV12-3/TRBV12-4; cdr3_length: 13; j_call: TRBJ2-1; d_call: NA; cdr3_aa: CATSLDPYARQFF; cdr3_nt: TGTGCCACCAGCCTGGATCCGTACGCACGCCAGTTCTTC
clone_size: NA; v_call: TRBV5-1; cdr3_length: 16; j_call: TRBJ1-2; d_call: NA; cdr3_aa: CASSLGGGKSNYGYTF; cdr3_nt: TGCGCCAGCAGCCTGGGGGGCGGAAAATCTAACTATGGCTACACCTTC
clone_size: many; v_call: TRBV7-7; cdr3_length: 15; j_call: TRBJ2-5; d_call: NA; cdr3_aa: CASSLGRGLQETQYF; cdr3_nt: TGTGCCAGCAGCTTAGGGCGGGGACTTCAAGAGACCCAGTACTTC
clone_size: NA; v_call: TRBV12-3/TRBV12-4; cdr3_length: 15; j_call: TRBJ2-3; d_call: TRBD2; cdr3_aa: CASSSLAGLTDTQYF; cdr3_nt: TGTGCCAGCTCTAGTCTAGCGGGCCTCACAGATACGCAGTATTTT
clone_size: many; v_call: TRBV20-1; cdr3_length: 13; j_call: TRBJ2-5; d_call: NA; cdr3_aa: CSAMGVEQETQYF; cdr3_nt: TGCAGTGCTATGGGAGTTGAACAAGAGACCCAGTACTTC
clone_size: few; v_call: TRBV5-1; cdr3_length: 15; j_call: TRBJ2-7; d_call: TRBD1; cdr3_aa: CASSSGTGVFYEQYF; cdr3_nt: TGCGCCAGCAGCTCCGGGACAGGGGTTTTCTACGAGCAGTACTTC
clone_size: many; v_call: TRBV5-1; cdr3_length: 13; j_call: TRBJ2-7; d_call: NA; cdr3_aa: CASSLDGSYEQYF; cdr3_nt: TGCGCCAGCAGCTTGGATGGTAGCTACGAGCAGTACTTC
clone_size: few; v_call: TRBV25-1; cdr3_length: 16; j_call: TRBJ2-5; d_call: TRBD2; cdr3_aa: CASSELPLAYQETQYF; cdr3_nt: TGTGCCAGCAGTGAATTGCCACTAGCGTACCAAGAGACCCAGTACTTC
clone_size: many; v_call: TRBV11-2; cdr3_length: 15; j_call: TRBJ2-5; d_call: NA; cdr3_aa: CASSSSQGRRETQYF; cdr3_nt: TGTGCCAGCAGCTCCTCACAGGGACGCAGGGAGACCCAGTACTTC
clone_size: many; v_call: TRBV12-3/TRBV12-4; cdr3_length: 14; j_call: TRBJ1-6; d_call: NA; cdr3_aa: CASSHPGLKSPLHF; cdr3_nt: TGTGCCAGCAGCCATCCGGGACTTAAATCACCCCTCCACTTT
clone_size: many; v_call: TRBV21-1; cdr3_length: 17; j_call: TRBJ2-3; d_call: NA; cdr3_aa: CASSASPPIGGPDTQYF; cdr3_nt: TGTGCCAGCAGCGCCAGCCCTCCTATTGGCGGACCAGATACGCAGTATTTT
clone_size: few; v_call: TRBV4-2; cdr3_length: 16; j_call: TRBJ2-1; d_call: TRBD2; cdr3_aa: CASSQYSGTTNNEQFF; cdr3_nt: TGTGCCAGCAGCCAATACTCCGGGACTACAAACAATGAGCAGTTCTTC
clone_size: few; v_call: TRBV3-1; cdr3_length: 16; j_call: TRBJ2-5; d_call: TRBD1; cdr3_aa: CASSQGQTGVQETQYF; cdr3_nt: TGTGCCAGCAGCCAAGGTCAGACAGGGGTCCAAGAGACCCAGTACTTC
clone_size: many; v_call: TRBV7-9; cdr3_length: 14; j_call: TRBJ1-2; d_call: NA; cdr3_aa: CASIQGGGAYGYTF; cdr3_nt: TGTGCCAGCATCCAAGGCGGGGGGGCCTATGGCTACACCTTC
clone_size: few; v_call: TRBV29-1; cdr3_length: 16; j_call: TRBJ1-1; d_call: NA; cdr3_aa: CSVHTGIINGGTEAFF; cdr3_nt: TGCAGCGTCCATACGGGCATAATAAACGGGGGCACTGAAGCTTTCTTT
clone_size: few; v_call: TRBV29-1; cdr3_length: 15; j_call: TRBJ2-3; d_call: NA; cdr3_aa: CSGAAGSGRTDTQYF; cdr3_nt: TGCAGCGGCGCTGCAGGGTCAGGCCGCACAGATACGCAGTATTTT
clone_size: NA; v_call: TRBV5-1; cdr3_length: 17; j_call: TRBJ1-3; d_call: NA; cdr3_aa: CASSLDATLRSGNTIYF; cdr3_nt: TGCGCCAGCAGCTTGGACGCGACCCTCCGGTCTGGAAACACCATATATTTT
clone_size: many; v_call: TRBV20-1; cdr3_length: 13; j_call: TRBJ1-6; d_call: TRBD1; cdr3_aa: CSACRDSPSPLHF; cdr3_nt: TGCAGTGCTTGCCGGGACAGCCCTTCACCCCTCCACTTT
clone_size: few; v_call: TRBV11-2; cdr3_length: 15; j_call: TRBJ2-3; d_call: NA; cdr3_aa: CASSPPWGAGDTQYF; cdr3_nt: TGTGCCAGCAGCCCCCCATGGGGGGCGGGAGATACGCAGTATTTT
clone_size: NA; v_call: TRBV20-1; cdr3_length: 15; j_call: TRBJ2-1; d_call: NA; cdr3_aa: CSAKGVTRSYNEQFF; cdr3_nt: TGCAGTGCCAAAGGAGTGACGCGGTCCTACAATGAGCAGTTCTTC
clone_size: many; v_call: TRBV6-4; cdr3_length: 15; j_call: TRBJ2-1; d_call: NA; cdr3_aa: CASSVMAGSYNEQFF; cdr3_nt: TGTGCCAGCAGTGTAATGGCAGGTAGTTACAATGAGCAGTTCTTC
clone_size: many; v_call: TRBV4-1; cdr3_length: 16; j_call: TRBJ2-1; d_call: NA; cdr3_aa: CASSQVDGVPYNEQFF; cdr3_nt: TGCGCCAGCAGCCAAGTAGACGGGGTTCCCTACAATGAGCAGTTCTTC
clone_size: NA; v_call: TRBV6-5; cdr3_length: 14; j_call: TRBJ2-7; d_call: TRBD2; cdr3_aa: CASSILAGKNEQYF; cdr3_nt: TGTGCCAGCAGTATACTAGCGGGTAAAAACGAGCAGTACTTC
clone_size: NA; v_call: TRBV10-1; cdr3_length: 14; j_call: TRBJ2-3; d_call: NA; cdr3_aa: CASSEKRDTDTQYF; cdr3_nt: TGCGCCAGCAGTGAGAAAAGGGACACAGATACGCAGTATTTT
clone_size: few; v_call: TRBV3-1; cdr3_length: 16; j_call: TRBJ2-3; d_call: TRBD2; cdr3_aa: CASSQVPGGGTDTQYF; cdr3_nt: TGTGCCAGCAGCCAAGTCCCCGGGGGGGGAACAGATACGCAGTATTTT
clone_size: many; v_call: TRBV10-3; cdr3_length: 15; j_call: TRBJ1-2; d_call: NA; cdr3_aa: CAISALGGDNYGYTF; cdr3_nt: TGTGCCATCAGTGCTCTGGGAGGAGATAACTATGGCTACACCTTC
clone_size: few; v_call: TRBV12-3/TRBV12-4; cdr3_length: 13; j_call: TRBJ1-2; d_call: NA; cdr3_aa: CASSSPKRPGYTF; cdr3_nt: TGTGCCAGCAGTTCCCCCAAGAGGCCTGGCTACACCTTC
clone_size: NA; v_call: TRBV2; cdr3_length: 14; j_call: TRBJ1-5; d_call: TRBD1; cdr3_aa: CASNTRTGPSPQHF; cdr3_nt: TGTGCCAGCAACACGAGGACAGGCCCCTCGCCCCAGCATTTT
clone_size: NA; v_call: TRBV9; cdr3_length: 15; j_call: TRBJ2-7; d_call: NA; cdr3_aa: CASSVDPSETYEQYF; cdr3_nt: TGTGCCAGCAGCGTAGACCCTAGCGAGACCTACGAGCAGTACTTC
clone_size: many; v_call: TRBV7-9; cdr3_length: 15; j_call: TRBJ1-6; d_call: NA; cdr3_aa: CASSLLPSDNSPLHF; cdr3_nt: TGTGCCAGCAGCTTACTTCCGTCGGATAATTCACCCCTCCACTTT
clone_size: many; v_call: TRBV12-3/TRBV12-4; cdr3_length: 14; j_call: TRBJ1-5; d_call: TRBD1; cdr3_aa: CASSPTGTGQPQHF; cdr3_nt: TGTGCCAGCAGCCCGACAGGGACGGGTCAGCCCCAGCATTTT
clone_size: few; v_call: TRBV10-3; cdr3_length: 13; j_call: TRBJ1-4; d_call: NA; cdr3_aa: CAISESTADKLFF; cdr3_nt: TGTGCCATCAGTGAGTCAACAGCCGACAAACTGTTTTTT
clone_size: many; v_call: TRBV7-8; cdr3_length: 16; j_call: TRBJ1-5; d_call: NA; cdr3_aa: CASSLRDHEGNQPQHF; cdr3_nt: TGTGCCAGCAGCTTGAGGGACCATGAGGGCAATCAGCCCCAGCATTTT
clone_size: NA; v_call: TRBV6-5; cdr3_length: 18; j_call: TRBJ2-7; d_call: NA; cdr3_aa: CASSYSTIGSFSSYEQYF; cdr3_nt: TGTGCCAGCAGTTACTCGACGATCGGCAGCTTTAGCTCCTACGAGCAGTACTTC
clone_size: few; v_call: TRBV5-5; cdr3_length: 15; j_call: TRBJ2-1; d_call: NA; cdr3_aa: CASSLGTPAINEQFF; cdr3_nt: TGTGCCAGCAGCTTAGGGACTCCCGCTATAAATGAGCAGTTCTTC
clone_size: many; v_call: TRBV11-2; cdr3_length: 15; j_call: TRBJ2-3; d_call: NA; cdr3_aa: CASSASTVSTDTQYF; cdr3_nt: TGTGCCAGCAGCGCTTCCACAGTGAGCACAGATACGCAGTATTTT
clone_size: few; v_call: TRBV5-1; cdr3_length: 17; j_call: TRBJ2-1; d_call: TRBD2; cdr3_aa: CASSPAGVGFSYNEQFF; cdr3_nt: TGCGCCAGCAGCCCAGCGGGAGTCGGGTTCTCCTACAATGAGCAGTTCTTC
clone_size: few; v_call: TRBV5-1; cdr3_length: 15; j_call: TRBJ1-2; d_call: TRBD1; cdr3_aa: CASSPALDRGGGYTF; cdr3_nt: TGCGCCAGCAGCCCCGCCCTAGACAGGGGAGGTGGCTACACCTTC
clone_size: few; v_call: TRBV28; cdr3_length: 15; j_call: TRBJ1-5; d_call: NA; cdr3_aa: CASRRGAFSNQPQHF; cdr3_nt: TGTGCCAGCAGGAGGGGGGCGTTTAGCAATCAGCCCCAGCATTTT
clone_size: few; v_call: TRBV18; cdr3_length: 14; j_call: TRBJ2-2; d_call: NA; cdr3_aa: CASSPTEWTGELFF; cdr3_nt: TGTGCCAGCTCACCCACAGAGTGGACCGGGGAGCTGTTTTTT
clone_size: few; v_call: TRBV29-1; cdr3_length: 11; j_call: TRBJ2-1; d_call: NA; cdr3_aa: CREHPRAIQFF; cdr3_nt: TGCAGGGAACACCCTAGGGCCATACAGTTCTTC
clone_size: NA; v_call: TRBV21-1; cdr3_length: 16; j_call: TRBJ2-1; d_call: NA; cdr3_aa: CASGPGLGTGNNEQFF; cdr3_nt: TGTGCCAGCGGCCCCGGGCTCGGGACAGGAAACAATGAGCAGTTCTTC
clone_size: many; v_call: TRBV7-8; cdr3_length: 16; j_call: TRBJ1-4; d_call: NA; cdr3_aa: CASSSGTAATNEKLFF; cdr3_nt: TGTGCCAGCAGCTCCGGGACGGCAGCAACTAATGAAAAACTGTTTTTT
clone_size: few; v_call: TRBV29-1; cdr3_length: 15; j_call: TRBJ1-1; d_call: TRBD1; cdr3_aa: CSVDLRQGSNTEAFF; cdr3_nt: TGCAGCGTTGATTTAAGACAGGGCTCGAACACTGAAGCTTTCTTT
clone_size: NA; v_call: TRBV11-2; cdr3_length: 12; j_call: TRBJ1-1; d_call: NA; cdr3_aa: CASRKRSTEAFF; cdr3_nt: TGTGCCAGCAGGAAACGTTCCACTGAAGCTTTCTTT
clone_size: many; v_call: TRBV14; cdr3_length: 14; j_call: TRBJ2-1; d_call: NA; cdr3_aa: CASSQEGYYNEQFF; cdr3_nt: TGTGCCAGCAGCCAAGAGGGGTACTACAATGAGCAGTTCTTC